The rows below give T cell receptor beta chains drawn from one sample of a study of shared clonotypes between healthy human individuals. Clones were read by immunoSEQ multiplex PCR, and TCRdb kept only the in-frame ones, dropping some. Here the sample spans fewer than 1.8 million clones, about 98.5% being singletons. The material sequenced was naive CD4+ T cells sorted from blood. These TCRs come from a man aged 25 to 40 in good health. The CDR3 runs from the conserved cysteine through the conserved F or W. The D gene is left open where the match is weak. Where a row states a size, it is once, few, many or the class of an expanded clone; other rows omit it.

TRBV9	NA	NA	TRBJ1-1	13	CASSVAPSTEAFF	TGTGCCAGCAGCGTAGCCCCGAGTACTGAAGCTTTCTTT
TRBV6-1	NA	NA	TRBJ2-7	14	CASSENPGEDEQYF	TGTGCCAGCAGTGAAAATCCGGGGGAAGACGAGCAGTACTTC
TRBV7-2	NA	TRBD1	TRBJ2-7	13	CASSPRTGYEQYF	TGTGCCAGCAGCCCTCGGACAGGCTACGAGCAGTACTTC
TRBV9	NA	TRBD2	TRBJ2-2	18	CASSVGRTSGSRTGELFF	TGTGCCAGCAGCGTAGGTAGGACTAGCGGGAGCCGGACCGGGGAGCTGTTTTTT
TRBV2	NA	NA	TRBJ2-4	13	CASSEEEVNIQYF	TGTGCCAGCAGTGAGGAGGAGGTGAACATTCAGTACTTC
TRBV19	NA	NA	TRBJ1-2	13	CASEPGRGYGYTF	TGTGCCAGTGAACCGGGCCGTGGGTATGGCTACACCTTC
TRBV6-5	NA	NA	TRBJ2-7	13	CASRDTNTYEQYF	TGTGCCAGCAGGGACACGAATACCTACGAGCAGTACTTC
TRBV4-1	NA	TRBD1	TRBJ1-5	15	CASSQGTGGIQPQHF	TGCGCCAGCAGCCAAGGAACAGGGGGCATTCAGCCCCAGCATTTT
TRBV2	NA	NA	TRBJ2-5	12	CASSPTQETQYF	TGTGCCAGCAGCCCCACACAAGAGACCCAGTACTTC
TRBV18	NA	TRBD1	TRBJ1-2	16	CASSLDRGPNDYGYTF	TGTGCCAGCTCACTCGACAGGGGACCTAACGACTATGGCTACACCTTC
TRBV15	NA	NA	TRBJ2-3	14	CATSIRTSTDTQYF	TGTGCCACCAGCATCCGGACTAGCACAGATACGCAGTATTTT
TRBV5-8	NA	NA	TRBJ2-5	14	CASSLVGRAETQYF	TGTGCCAGCAGCTTGGTCGGCAGGGCAGAGACCCAGTACTTC
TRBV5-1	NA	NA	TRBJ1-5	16	CASSLDGSGTNQPQHF	TGCGCCAGCAGCTTGGATGGGTCAGGTACAAATCAGCCCCAGCATTTT
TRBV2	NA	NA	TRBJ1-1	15	CASTDGPLRDTEAFF	TGTGCCAGCACCGACGGACCCCTACGGGACACTGAAGCTTTCTTT
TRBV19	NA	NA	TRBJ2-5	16	CASSIGTATNQETQYF	TGTGCCAGTAGTATCGGGACGGCAACTAACCAAGAGACCCAGTACTTC
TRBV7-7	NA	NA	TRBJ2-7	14	CASSLAGGTYEQYF	TGTGCCAGCAGCTTAGCAGGGGGAACCTACGAGCAGTACTTC
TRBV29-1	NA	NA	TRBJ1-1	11	CSVGTGISTFF	NA
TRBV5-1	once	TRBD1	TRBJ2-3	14	CASSLTGGSDTQYF	TGCGCCAGCAGCTTAACAGGGGGCTCGGATACGCAGTATTTT
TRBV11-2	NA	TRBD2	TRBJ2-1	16	CASSNPFAGGGNEQFF	TGTGCCAGCAGCAACCCGTTCGCGGGAGGGGGCAATGAGCAGTTCTTC
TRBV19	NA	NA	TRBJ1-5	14	CASRVETGYQPQHF	TGTGCCAGTAGGGTGGAAACAGGGTATCAGCCCCAGCATTTT
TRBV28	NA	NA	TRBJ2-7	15	CASSLAGQGGYEQYF	TGTGCCAGCAGTTTAGCGGGGCAGGGCGGATACGAGCAGTACTTC
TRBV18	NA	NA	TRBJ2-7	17	CASSPLAGAAKAYEQYF	TGTGCCAGCTCACCACTCGCGGGGGCCGCCAAGGCCTACGAGCAGTACTTC
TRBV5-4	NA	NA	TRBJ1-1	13	CASSLDSRLEAFF	TGTGCCAGCAGCTTGGACAGCCGACTTGAAGCTTTCTTT
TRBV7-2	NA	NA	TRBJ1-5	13	CASSPQGAQPQHF	TGTGCCAGCAGCCCCCAAGGGGCTCAGCCCCAGCATTTT
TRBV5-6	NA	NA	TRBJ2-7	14	CASSPRDLLDEQYF	TGTGCCAGCAGCCCCCGGGACTTACTAGACGAGCAGTACTTC
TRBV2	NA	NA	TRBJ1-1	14	CASSERDSSTEAFF	TGTGCCAGCAGTGAAAGGGATTCGAGCACTGAAGCTTTCTTT
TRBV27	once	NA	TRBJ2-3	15	CASSLRGDRTDTQYF	TGTGCCAGCAGTTTACGAGGGGACCGCACAGATACGCAGTATTTT
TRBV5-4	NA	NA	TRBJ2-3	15	CASSLEGRLTDTQYF	TGTGCCAGCAGCTTGGAGGGGAGACTCACAGATACGCAGTATTTT
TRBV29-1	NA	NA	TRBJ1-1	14	CSVEVPGRYTEAFF	TGCAGCGTTGAAGTCCCAGGGCGGTACACTGAAGCTTTCTTT
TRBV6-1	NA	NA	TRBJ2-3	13	CASRLDGTDTQYF	TGTGCCAGCAGGTTGGACGGAACAGATACGCAGTATTTT
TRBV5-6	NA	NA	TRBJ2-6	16	CASSLQQYSGANVLTF	TGTGCCAGCAGCTTGCAACAGTACTCTGGGGCCAACGTCCTGACTTTC
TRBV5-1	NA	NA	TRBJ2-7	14	CASSLRTPPNEQYF	TGCGCCAGCAGCTTAAGAACTCCCCCTAACGAGCAGTACTTC
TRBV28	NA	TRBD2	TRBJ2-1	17	CASSLYPGLAGGNEQFF	TGTGCCAGCAGTTTATACCCAGGACTAGCGGGAGGCAATGAGCAGTTCTTC
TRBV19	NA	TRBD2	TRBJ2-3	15	CASISGGRSTDTQYF	TGTGCCAGTATCTCGGGAGGAAGGAGCACAGATACGCAGTATTTT
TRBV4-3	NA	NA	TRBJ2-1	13	CASSQEGRDEQFF	TGCGCCAGCAGCCAAGAAGGCCGCGATGAGCAGTTCTTC
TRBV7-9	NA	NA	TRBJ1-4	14	CASSSRPVNEKLFF	TGTGCCAGCAGCTCCCGGCCGGTTAATGAAAAACTGTTTTTT
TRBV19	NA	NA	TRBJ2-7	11	CASSIGEAVYF	TGTGCCAGTAGTATAGGAGAGGCCGTGTACTTC
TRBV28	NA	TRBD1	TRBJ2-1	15	CASSTGQGAPNEQFF	TGTGCCAGCAGCACGGGACAGGGGGCTCCCAATGAGCAGTTCTTC
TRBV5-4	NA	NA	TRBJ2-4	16	CASSPGGGVAKNIQYF	TGTGCCAGCAGCCCCGGGGGTGGGGTAGCCAAAAACATTCAGTACTTC
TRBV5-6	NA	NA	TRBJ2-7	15	CASSYTGYSSYEQYF	TGTGCCAGCAGCTACACGGGGTATAGCTCCTACGAGCAGTACTTC
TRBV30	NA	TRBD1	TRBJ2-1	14	CAWSVKGTDNEQFF	TGTGCCTGGAGTGTAAAAGGGACAGACAATGAGCAGTTCTTC
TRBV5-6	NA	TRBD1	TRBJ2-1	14	CASSIRDRAHEQFF	TGTGCCAGCAGCATCCGGGACAGGGCCCATGAGCAGTTCTTC
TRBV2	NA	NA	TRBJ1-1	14	CASSPEGQLSEAFF	TGTGCCAGCAGTCCCGAGGGACAACTATCTGAAGCTTTCTTT
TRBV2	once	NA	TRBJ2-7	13	CASSGGLGGEQYF	TGTGCCAGCAGTGGCGGACTGGGAGGCGAGCAGTACTTC
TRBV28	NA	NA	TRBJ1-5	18	CASSPSPGLGGIAQPQHF	TGTGCCAGCAGTCCCAGCCCCGGGCTCGGGGGGATCGCTCAGCCCCAGCATTTT
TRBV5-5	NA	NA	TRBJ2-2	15	CASSPSGQPTGELFF	TGTGCCAGCAGCCCCTCGGGACAACCTACCGGGGAGCTGTTTTTT
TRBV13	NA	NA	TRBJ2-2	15	CASSSERAGSRELFF	TGTGCCAGCAGCTCAGAACGCGCAGGGTCCCGGGAGCTGTTTTTT
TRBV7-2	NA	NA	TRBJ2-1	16	CASSLAGASSYNEQFF	TGTGCCAGCAGCTTAGCGGGTGCTAGCTCCTACAATGAGCAGTTCTTC
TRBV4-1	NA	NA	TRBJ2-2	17	CASSQGPAASPQGELFF	TGCGCCAGCAGCCAGGGGCCCGCGGCTAGCCCACAGGGGGAGCTGTTTTTT
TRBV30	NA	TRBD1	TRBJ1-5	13	CAWSQGSGQPQHF	TGTGCCTGGTCACAGGGGTCGGGTCAGCCCCAGCATTTT
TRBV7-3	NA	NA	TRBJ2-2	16	CASSLSTVTGSGELFF	TGTGCCAGCAGCCTTTCGACCGTAACAGGGAGCGGGGAGCTGTTTTTT
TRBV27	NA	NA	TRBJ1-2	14	CASTSRGGLDGYTF	TGTGCCAGCACTTCCAGAGGGGGGTTGGATGGCTACACCTTC
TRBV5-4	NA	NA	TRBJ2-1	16	CASSLGGFGSYNEQFF	TGTGCCAGCAGCCTGGGAGGTTTCGGCTCCTACAATGAGCAGTTCTTC
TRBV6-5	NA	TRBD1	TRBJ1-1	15	CASSYDRGTNTEAFF	TGTGCCAGCAGTTATGACAGGGGGACGAACACTGAAGCTTTCTTT
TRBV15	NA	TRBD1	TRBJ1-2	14	CATSRGGQGDGYTF	TGTGCCACCAGCAGGGGCGGACAGGGGGACGGCTACACCTTC
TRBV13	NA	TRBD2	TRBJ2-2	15	CASSPTSGDTGELFF	TGTGCCAGCAGCCCGACTAGCGGGGACACCGGGGAGCTGTTTTTT
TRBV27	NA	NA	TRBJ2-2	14	CASRNRVTTGELFF	TGTGCCAGCAGAAACCGCGTTACTACCGGGGAGCTGTTTTTT
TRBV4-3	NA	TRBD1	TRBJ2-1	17	CASSQEISPTRGHGQFF	TGCGCCAGCAGCCAAGAAATTTCCCCTACCAGGGGGCATGGGCAGTTCTTC
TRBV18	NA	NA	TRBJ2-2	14	CASSPSANTGELFF	TGTGCCAGCTCTCCGAGCGCGAACACCGGGGAGCTGTTTTTT
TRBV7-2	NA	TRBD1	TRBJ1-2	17	CASSVRATGVLDYGYTF	TGTGCCAGCAGCGTAAGAGCCACAGGGGTTTTGGACTATGGCTACACCTTC